A selection of T cell receptor beta chains follows, all from one sample in a study of regulatory T cells in long-lasting Graves disease. TCRdb used MiXCR to reprocess the multiplex PCR reads, holding one entry per CDR3 protein. The data hold 350,000 to 450,000 distinct CDR3 sequences, with 21% observed a single time. Sequenced here: peripheral blood mononuclear cells (PBMCs), sampled when the disease was refractory, from a patient treated with antithyroid drugs. The receptors were gathered from a female donor with Graves disease. Each CDR3 is given with its conserved first and last residue. The order of the fields is CDR3 protein, CDR3 DNA, V gene, clone size, J gene, D gene. The D gene is left open where the match is weak. Only part of the rows carry a size: once, few, many, or a class if the clone is expanded.

CDR3: CSVETDRGAEAFF
DNA: TGCAGCGTTGAGACAGACAGGGGGGCTGAAGCTTTCTTT
V: TRBV29-1
size: few
J: TRBJ1-1
D: TRBD1

CDR3: CASSQEGSGTQYF
DNA: TGTGCCAGCAGCCAAGAAGGAAGCGGGACCCAGTACTTC
V: TRBV3-1
size: many
J: TRBJ2-5
D: -

CDR3: CASSQYSGKETQYF
DNA: TGTGCCAGCAGCCAATATAGCGGGAAAGAGACCCAGTACTTC
V: TRBV4-2
size: -
J: TRBJ2-5
D: TRBD2

CDR3: CSVWREKLFF
DNA: TGCAGCGTCTGGAGGGAAAAACTGTTTTTT
V: TRBV29-1
size: many
J: TRBJ1-4
D: -

CDR3: CASSESLGVGTGNEKLFF
DNA: TGTGCCAGCAGTGAATCCCTCGGTGTCGGGACAGGGAATGAAAAACTGTTTTTT
V: TRBV25-1
size: -
J: TRBJ1-4
D: TRBD1

CDR3: CASSYPPERSGAKDARGYTF
DNA: TGTGCCAGCAGTTACCCTCCAGAGCGGTCAGGGGCTAAGGATGCAAGAGGCTACACCTTC
V: TRBV6-2/TRBV6-3
size: many
J: TRBJ1-2
D: -

CDR3: CASSSGQANQPQHF
DNA: TGTGCCAGCAGTTCTGGACAGGCCAATCAGCCCCAGCATTTT
V: TRBV28
size: many
J: TRBJ1-5
D: TRBD1

CDR3: CSESMTNQPQHF
DNA: TGCAGTGAGTCGATGACAAATCAGCCCCAGCATTTT
V: TRBV20-1
size: -
J: TRBJ1-5
D: -

CDR3: CASRQSGSDREQYF
DNA: TGTGCCAGCAGGCAGAGCGGGAGTGATCGCGAGCAGTACTTC
V: TRBV2
size: many
J: TRBJ2-7
D: TRBD2

CDR3: CASTGRIEGAAGANVLTF
DNA: TGTGCCAGCACTGGTAGGATAGAGGGGGCTGCTGGGGCCAACGTCCTGACTTTC
V: TRBV6-1
size: few
J: TRBJ2-6
D: TRBD1

CDR3: CASSVGANANYGYTF
DNA: TGTGCCAGCAGTGTAGGGGCGAACGCAAACTATGGCTACACCTTC
V: TRBV14
size: -
J: TRBJ1-2
D: -

CDR3: CASSLGQGLEQYF
DNA: TGTGCCAGCAGTTTAGGACAGGGTCTCGAGCAGTACTTC
V: TRBV28
size: many
J: TRBJ2-7
D: TRBD1

CDR3: CASSRPGMGPYEQYF
DNA: TGTGCCAGCAGCCGCCCGGGGATGGGGCCCTACGAGCAGTACTTC
V: TRBV27
size: -
J: TRBJ2-7
D: -

CDR3: CASSVGVLQETQYF
DNA: TGTGCCAGCAGCGTAGGAGTCCTCCAAGAGACCCAGTACTTC
V: TRBV9
size: -
J: TRBJ2-5
D: -

CDR3: CASSFGTSGRRLGYEQYF
DNA: TGTGCCAGCAGCTTCGGGACTAGCGGGAGGCGGTTAGGCTACGAGCAGTACTTC
V: TRBV7-2
size: few
J: TRBJ2-7
D: TRBD2

CDR3: CASSGHSGNTIYF
DNA: TGTGCCAGCAGCGGACACAGTGGAAACACCATATATTTT
V: TRBV9
size: -
J: TRBJ1-3
D: -

CDR3: CASSLIRGAEAFF
DNA: TGTGCCAGCAGTTTGATCAGGGGTGCTGAAGCTTTCTTT
V: TRBV12-3/TRBV12-4
size: many
J: TRBJ1-1
D: -

CDR3: CASSLSGQGAKAFF
DNA: TGTGCCAGCAGTTTATCGGGACAGGGGGCTAAGGCTTTCTTT
V: TRBV12-3/TRBV12-4
size: many
J: TRBJ1-1
D: TRBD1

CDR3: CASSLGYGLAGNEQYF
DNA: TGCGCCAGCAGCTTGGGGTATGGGCTAGCGGGAAATGAGCAGTACTTC
V: TRBV5-1
size: -
J: TRBJ2-7
D: TRBD2

CDR3: CAALGGTNTEAFF
DNA: TGTGCCGCCCTGGGGGGGACAAACACTGAAGCTTTCTTT
V: TRBV6-1
size: many
J: TRBJ1-1
D: -

CDR3: CASGTGTGTYEQYF
DNA: TGCGCCAGCGGAACCGGGACAGGGACATACGAACAGTACTTC
V: TRBV5-1
size: many
J: TRBJ2-7
D: TRBD1

CDR3: CASSINPGFNEQYF
DNA: TGTGCCAGTAGTATAAACCCAGGTTTCAACGAGCAGTACTTC
V: TRBV19
size: -
J: TRBJ2-7
D: -

CDR3: CASSLAWQLAAMDNEQFF
DNA: TGTGCCAGCAGCTTGGCGTGGCAACTAGCGGCTATGGACAATGAGCAGTTCTTC
V: TRBV7-8
size: many
J: TRBJ2-1
D: TRBD2

CDR3: CASSLLAHAEQYF
DNA: TGTGCCAGCAGCTTACTGGCGCATGCGGAGCAGTACTTC
V: TRBV11-2
size: many
J: TRBJ2-7
D: -

CDR3: CAWSPTGTQPQHF
DNA: TGTGCCTGGAGTCCAACAGGGACCCAGCCCCAGCATTTT
V: TRBV30
size: -
J: TRBJ1-5
D: -

CDR3: CSVRGQENTGELFF
DNA: TGCAGCGTTAGGGGGCAGGAGAACACCGGGGAGCTGTTTTTT
V: TRBV29-1
size: few
J: TRBJ2-2
D: TRBD1

CDR3: CAWTEDRAGANVLTF
DNA: TGTGCCTGGACCGAGGACAGGGCTGGGGCCAACGTCCTGACTTTC
V: TRBV30
size: -
J: TRBJ2-6
D: TRBD1

CDR3: CASSQSGTSGITGELFF
DNA: TGTGCCAGCAGCCAATCCGGGACTAGCGGAATTACCGGGGAGCTGTTTTTT
V: TRBV7-6
size: many
J: TRBJ2-2
D: TRBD2

CDR3: CASYLEWETQYF
DNA: TGTGCCAGCTACTTAGAGTGGGAGACCCAGTACTTC
V: TRBV28
size: few
J: TRBJ2-5
D: -

CDR3: CASGRETATGELFF
DNA: TGTGCCAGCGGGCGGGAGACGGCCACCGGGGAGCTGTTTTTT
V: TRBV7-8
size: -
J: TRBJ2-2
D: TRBD2

CDR3: CASSPITASASYEQYF
DNA: TGTGCCAGCAGCCCGATCACGGCGAGCGCCTCCTACGAGCAGTACTTC
V: TRBV7-2
size: -
J: TRBJ2-7
D: -

CDR3: CASSFAPRYEQYF
DNA: TGTGCCAGCAGTTTTGCTCCCCGCTACGAGCAGTACTTC
V: TRBV27
size: few
J: TRBJ2-7
D: -

CDR3: CASRTSGNTIYF
DNA: TGTGCCAGCAGAACCTCTGGAAACACCATATATTTT
V: TRBV2
size: many
J: TRBJ1-3
D: -

CDR3: CASSQPRGTDTQYF
DNA: TGTGCCAGCAGCCAACCGAGGGGCACAGATACGCAGTATTTT
V: TRBV3-1
size: -
J: TRBJ2-3
D: -

CDR3: CASSAGLEPNIQYF
DNA: TGTGCCAGCAGTGCTGGACTAGAACCAAACATTCAGTACTTC
V: TRBV2
size: many
J: TRBJ2-4
D: TRBD2

CDR3: CASSHAGRDADEAFF
DNA: TGTGCCAGCAGCCATGCTGGACGCGATGCCGATGAAGCTTTCTTT
V: TRBV28
size: many
J: TRBJ1-1
D: -

CDR3: CASSFLRQGSTEAFF
DNA: TGTGCCAGCAGTTTCCTACGACAGGGGAGCACTGAAGCTTTCTTT
V: TRBV27
size: few
J: TRBJ1-1
D: TRBD1

CDR3: CAISDSLGGLNTGELFF
DNA: TGTGCCATCAGTGATTCGCTGGGAGGGCTGAACACCGGGGAGCTGTTTTTT
V: TRBV10-3
size: few
J: TRBJ2-2
D: TRBD2

CDR3: CASSLVAGGYEQYF
DNA: TGTGCCAGCAGCTTAGTAGCGGGAGGCTACGAGCAGTACTTC
V: TRBV11-2
size: many
J: TRBJ2-7
D: TRBD2

CDR3: CASSTAGTATYEQYF
DNA: TGTGCCAGCAGTACCGCCGGGACAGCAACCTACGAGCAGTACTTC
V: TRBV28
size: many
J: TRBJ2-7
D: TRBD1

CDR3: CATSDLTGELFF
DNA: TGTGCCACCAGTGACCTGACCGGGGAGCTGTTTTTT
V: TRBV24-1
size: many
J: TRBJ2-2
D: -

CDR3: CASSFTVPYEQYF
DNA: TGTGCCAGCAGTTTTACAGTCCCCTACGAGCAGTACTTC
V: TRBV28
size: many
J: TRBJ2-7
D: -

CDR3: CASNIDRGRFEYF
DNA: TGTGCCAGCAATATAGACAGGGGTCGGTTCGAGTACTTC
V: TRBV6-2/TRBV6-3
size: -
J: TRBJ2-7
D: TRBD1

CDR3: CATSRGGQGNTEAFF
DNA: TGTGCCACCAGCAGAGGTGGACAGGGGAACACTGAAGCTTTCTTT
V: TRBV15
size: few
J: TRBJ1-1
D: TRBD1

CDR3: CASSPFLGDHEQYF
DNA: TGTGCCAGCAGCCCATTCTTGGGAGACCACGAGCAGTACTTC
V: TRBV7-2
size: many
J: TRBJ2-7
D: -

CDR3: CASGLQGFTDTQYF
DNA: TGCGCCAGCGGATTACAGGGGTTCACAGATACGCAGTATTTT
V: TRBV5-1
size: -
J: TRBJ2-3
D: TRBD1

CDR3: CASSFSGRSDIQYF
DNA: TGTGCCAGCAGTTTTAGCGGGAGGTCGGACATTCAGTACTTC
V: TRBV28
size: many
J: TRBJ2-4
D: TRBD2

CDR3: CASSFGQHIQYF
DNA: TGTGCCAGCAGTTTTGGGCAGCACATTCAGTACTTC
V: TRBV28
size: many
J: TRBJ2-4
D: -

CDR3: CASSYLAGETQYF
DNA: TGTGCCAGCAGTTACCTGGCAGGGGAGACCCAGTACTTC
V: TRBV6-5
size: many
J: TRBJ2-5
D: -

CDR3: CASKFKGNEQFF
DNA: TGTGCCAGCAAGTTTAAGGGTAATGAGCAGTTCTTC
V: TRBV12-3/TRBV12-4
size: many
J: TRBJ2-1
D: -